This TCR beta chain was observed in a study of T-cell memory formation after mild COVID-19. From 5'RACE with constant-segment primers came TCR alpha and TCR beta cDNA libraries that carried sample barcodes and UMIs. TCRdb passed the 5' RACE reads through MiXCR, listing each CDR3 protein once. The sample lists 200,000 to 250,000 distinct CDR3 sequences; roughly 10% were seen once. The sample holds a few counts of this clonotype. The antigen remains unidentified. Whole-study results and caveats: Second-wave clones with a day 37 peak had unconfirmed SARS-CoV-2 specificity. The study found contracting CD4+ clones mainly in CM and EM and contracting CD8+ clones in EMRA.

This clonotype originated in a man aged 18 to 30 who had mild COVID-19 (a few samples of this study predate the infection). Cell type and time point are not known. Sequenced material: PBMCs or a T cell subset sorted from them (not recorded which).

CDR3 bases: TGCGCCAGCAGCCCCTCGACAGGGGGTGTCGCGATGATATACGAGCAGTACGTC. Encoded protein: CASSPSTGGVAMIYEQYV. The chain combines TRBV5-1 with TRBJ2-7, with 9 bases fitting TRBD1. This CDR3 is 18 amino acids long. V lost 4 bases, J lost 4 bases, and 18 bases stayed unmatched. The V gene's germline CDR1 is SGHRS and CDR2 YFSETQ.